This entry is about one T cell receptor beta chain. What it recognizes is unknown. The data belong to a study of post-analysis software for immune sequencing data. For the study at large: The courses of disease that were included comprised relapsing-remitting, secondary progressive and progressive-relapsing multiple sclerosis. Study-level findings and limits: The F measure placed samples prepared in the same batch into strongly shared clusters. Controls showed significantly higher normalized Chao1 diversity than did multiple sclerosis patients.

cDNA libraries for TCR beta contained unique molecular identifiers. Approximately 0.5 million cDNA molecules were recovered from an input of about 1 to 10 million T cells. Using its own MiXCR run on the PCR reads, TCRdb lists one record per CDR3 protein. This sample has 800,000 to 950,000 distinct CDR3 sequences, with approximately 53% found just once. This receptor was obtained from a girl between 5 and 17 years old with multiple sclerosis. Sequences were obtained from blood.

DNA for the CDR3: TGCGCCAGCAGCTCGGGACTCGGGCCCAAGCAGTATTTT. It encodes CASSSGLGPKQYF. V gene TRBV5-1 combines with J gene TRBJ2-3; the D gene is possibly TRBD2 (6 bases). Trimming took 3 bases from V and 11 from J, leaving 16 bases between them. CDR1 is SGHRS, CDR2 YFSETQ, per germline. CDR3 size: 13 residues.